This T cell receptor beta chain emerged from a study of technical replicates of blood from a few donors (dated by TCRdb to 2015 to 2018). Libraries were constructed by the immunoSEQ multiplex PCR assay. The table comes from immuneACCESS by way of TCRdb, which keeps in-frame sequences with V and J called. Part of the clones is missing from these tables; in studies checked, under half for an unresolved V gene and the rest for unknown reasons. The sample table records 76,000 or so clones; 86% of these occur just once. The top ten clonotypes cover under 5.5% of the sample. In the case of this clone: Its cognate antigen has yet to be identified. No clone much larger than this one lies a single base away; base qualities are absent.

The germline V and J ends show losses of 0 bases and 9 bases respectively, and no gene match explains 7 bases of the junction. The germline V gene gives CDR1 as SGHAT and CDR2 as FQNNGV. Reading from cysteine to phenylalanine, the CDR3 counts 14 amino acids. The DNA shown is the 42-base CDR3, in frame from base 1. The receptor chain draws on TRBV11-2 and TRBJ1-1, and 7 junctional nucleotides match TRBD1. Sequencing was performed on PBMCs. The sequence was obtained from a human donor in good health. Some clones in this sample may be carry-over from other donors' samples. The sequenced DNA: TGTGCCAGCAGCTTAGATAGGGCCAGGGGGAAAGCTTTCTTT. Its product reads: CASSLDRARGKAFF.